The next 18 T cell receptor beta chains were all read from a single sample in a study of T cells after yellow fever vaccination. TCRdb reprocessed the 5' RACE reads with MiXCR, giving one entry per CDR3 protein. The top ten hold 20% to 30% of the sample, which has roughly 330,000 distinct CDR3 sequences, 3% to 4.5% seen once. The starting material was PBMCs, obtained 5 days after the yellow fever booster vaccination. The receptors were sampled from a young man who received the YFV17D yellow fever vaccine.

This clonotype showed up just a few times. V is TRBV2 and J is TRBJ2-3, with 8 bases that match TRBD2. V was clipped by 9 bases and J by 3 bases; unmatched bases: 5. This CDR3 comprises 13 residues. Germline CDR1 SNHLY, CDR2 FYNNEI. The CDR3 DNA is TGTGCCAGGCGGGCTAGCGGGACAGATACGCAGTATTTT. Its protein is CARRASGTDTQYF.

The rearrangement uses TRBV5-1 and TRBJ2-5, with D hard to call. Germline values: CDR1 SGHRS, CDR2 YFSETQ. Deletions cut 6 bases from V and 0 bases from J, with 12 bases between. The CDR3 totals 14 residues. As DNA, the CDR3 is TGCGCCAGCATCTCCAGAACTAACCAAGAGACCCAGTACTTC. This encodes CASISRTNQETQYF.

In this sample, this clonotype turned up a few times. The chain uses TRBV5-1 and TRBJ1-6; possible D gene TRBD1, 5 bases. This CDR3 has 15 residues. Germline V gene sequence: CDR1 SGHRS, CDR2 YFSETQ. Deletions cut 0 bases from V and 7 bases from J, with 11 bases between. The CDR3, as DNA: TGCGCCAGCAGCTTGGTGCCAGGGCTGAATTCACCCCTCCACTTT. Translating it yields CASSLVPGLNSPLHF. The whole variable domain, remainder taken from reference TRBV5-1 and TRBJ1-6, is KAGVTQTPRYLIKTRGQQVTLSCSPISGHRSVSWYQQTPGQGLQFLFEYFSETQRNKGNFPGRFSGRQFSNSRSEMNVSTLELGDSALYLCASSLVPGLNSPLHFGNGTRLTVT.

This clonotype has only a few counts. The V call is TRBV18, the J call TRBJ2-1; D is perhaps TRBD2 (5 bases). The CDR3 is 14 residues long. The germline CDR1 and CDR2 sequences are KGHSH and LQKENI. Trimming removed 8 bases from V and 3 bases from J, with 14 bases in between. The CDR3 loop is CASTHTGDYNEQFF. In DNA, the CDR3 is TGTGCCAGCACTCACACCGGGGACTACAATGAGCAGTTCTTC.

The J gene is TRBJ2-1, the V gene TRBV7-6; no clear D gene. Looked up from germline, CDR1 is SGHVS and CDR2 is FNYEAQ. CDR3 length: 15 amino acids. V was shortened by 1 base and J by 0 bases, with 7 bases between the two germline ends. The CDR3 is CASSLGSSSYNEQFF. CDR3 DNA: TGTGCCAGCAGCTTAGGTAGCAGCTCCTACAATGAGCAGTTCTTC.

This clonotype was recorded many times. The CDR3 here is CASSPREGRNEQFF. DNA of the CDR3: TGTGCCAGCTCACCACGAGAGGGTCGGAATGAGCAGTTCTTC. The J gene is TRBJ2-1, the V gene TRBV18; D might be TRBD2 (5 bases). Germline V gene data show CDR1 as KGHSH and CDR2 as LQKENI. The V end lost 1 base, the J end lost 7 bases, and 11 bases lay between the germline ends. This CDR3 comprises 14 residues.

The chain joins TRBV19 to TRBJ2-2; D is perhaps TRBD2 (7 bases). Between the trimmed V and J ends, which lost 9 bases and 5 bases, there was a span of 16 bases. CDR1 and CDR2 (germline): LNHDA, SQIVND (reference sequence). The CDR3 contains 14 residues. CDR3 sequence (DNA): TGTGCCAGCAGGGGCGGGGGTTTAACCGGGGAGCTGTTTTTT. Amino acids: CASRGGGLTGELFF.

This clonotype was found a few times. The V call is TRBV14, the J call TRBJ2-1; D is ambiguous. Germline V gives CDR1 SGHDN, CDR2 FVKESK. V lost 0 bases to trimming and J lost 6 bases, with 9 bases between them. This CDR3 comprises 14 residues. This CDR3 reads CASSQEIPGNEQFF. The CDR3 region has the DNA TGTGCCAGCAGCCAAGAAATCCCCGGCAATGAGCAGTTCTTC. The full variable domain, completed using reference TRBV14 and TRBJ2-1, is EAGVTQFPSHSVIEKGQTVTLRCDPISGHDNLYWYRRVMGKEIKFLLHFVKESKQDESGMPNNRFLAERTGGTYSTLKVQPAELEDSGVYFCASSQEIPGNEQFFGPGTRLTVL.

The chain couples TRBV6-2 or TRBV6-3 to TRBJ2-1, with 11 positions matching TRBD2. The germline CDR1 and CDR2 sequences are MNHEY and SVGEGT. The CDR3 covers 14 residues. The V segment lost 8 bases and the J segment 8 bases; nucleotides outside the gene matches: 8. CDR3 sequence reads: CASELAGGHHEQFF. The CDR3 DNA follows: TGTGCCAGCGAATTAGCGGGGGGGCACCATGAGCAGTTCTTC.

This clonotype came up a few times. CDR3 sequence reads: CTIDRAPRAFF. Written as DNA, the CDR3 is TGCACCATTGACAGGGCCCCACGTGCTTTCTTT. The chain links TRBV29-1 to TRBJ1-1, with TRBD1 identical over 7 bases. Per the germline V gene, CDR1 is SQVTM and CDR2 is ANQGSEA. This CDR3 spans 11 amino acids.

The sample holds a few counts of this clonotype. The chain uses TRBV7-2 and TRBJ2-6; D gene unclear. Trimming took 3 bases from V and 4 from J, leaving 16 bases between them. The V gene's germline CDR1 is SGHTA and CDR2 FQGNSA. This CDR3 region has 17 residues. The CDR3 spells CASSFMKLESGANVLTF. CDR3 in DNA: TGTGCCAGCAGCTTTATGAAGCTTGAGTCCGGGGCCAACGTCCTGACTTTC.

This clonotype was counted between two and nine times. This chain uses TRBV24-1 with TRBJ2-7; TRBD1 matches at 7 bases. V was pared by 2 bases and J by 6 bases, with 6 bases of the junction left unmatched. The CDR3 has 14 residues. CDR1 is KGHDR and CDR2 is SFDVKD in the germline V gene. CDR3 sequence (DNA): TGTGCCACCAGTGATTCGACAGGGTACAGCGAGCAGTACTTC. Translating it yields CATSDSTGYSEQYF.

This clonotype was observed a few times. The V and J genes are TRBV4-3 and TRBJ1-1, with TRBD1 as a possible D gene (5 bases). The CDR3 is 17 amino acids. With 4 bases removed from V and 1 base from J, the gap between germline ends came to 19 bases. Germline V lookup: CDR1 LGHNA, CDR2 YSLEER. Written as DNA, the CDR3 is TGCGCCAGCAGCCCCGCAGTTGGGACGGGGAAGAACACTGAAGCTTTCTTT. Protein sequence: CASSPAVGTGKNTEAFF.

At least ten counts were recorded for this clonotype. This chain's CDR3 is CASSFSGNQPQHF. CDR3 sequence (DNA): TGCGCCAGCAGCTTCTCAGGGAATCAGCCCCAGCATTTT. V usage is TRBV5-1 and J usage is TRBJ1-5; D possibly corresponds to TRBD1 (5 bases). V was cut by 2 bases and J by 4 bases, with 7 bases left in between. CDR1 and CDR2 from the germline V gene are SGHRS and YFSETQ. The CDR3 loop spans 13 amino acids.

The table lists this clonotype with many counts. The genes are TRBV29-1 and TRBJ1-1; D unclear. CDR3 length: 13 amino acids. Germline V gene lookup returns CDR1 SQVTM and CDR2 ANQGSEA. V lost 7 bases and J lost 4, with 16 bases in between. The CDR3, as DNA: TGCAGCGCCAAGCGGGCGGCGGGCACTGAAGCTTTCTTT. Amino acid sequence: CSAKRAAGTEAFF.

This clonotype turned up a few times. The chain links TRBV29-1 to TRBJ2-7; D remains unclear. Germline CDR1 SQVTM, CDR2 ANQGSEA. Trimming cost V 2 bases and J 3 bases, with 5 bases left between them. The CDR3 covers 11 residues. The CDR3 is CSVETLYEQYF. DNA for the CDR3: TGCAGCGTTGAAACCCTCTACGAGCAGTACTTC.

This clonotype was seen a handful of times. The CDR3, as DNA: TGTGCCAGCAGTTGGACTGCCGGGGAGCTGTTTTTT. Encoded protein: CASSWTAGELFF. The chain links TRBV6-2 or TRBV6-3 to TRBJ2-2, with a tentative D call TRBD2 (5 bases). The germline V gene encodes CDR1 MNHEY and CDR2 SVGEGT. V lost 4 bases and J lost 6, with 6 bases in between. CDR3 length: 12 residues.

This clonotype occurred a few times. In DNA form, the CDR3 reads TGCGCCAGCAGCTTGGCCACGGGGACTCAAGAGACCCAGTACTTC. It yields the protein CASSLATGTQETQYF. The V gene is TRBV5-1, the J gene TRBJ2-5; D perhaps matches TRBD2 (6 bases). There are 15 residues in the CDR3. Germline V gene lookup returns CDR1 SGHRS and CDR2 YFSETQ. V was shortened by 0 bases and J by 2 bases, with 11 bases between the two germline ends. The entire variable domain, with the rest obtained from reference TRBV5-1 and TRBJ2-5, is as follows: KAGVTQTPRYLIKTRGQQVTLSCSPISGHRSVSWYQQTPGQGLQFLFEYFSETQRNKGNFPGRFSGRQFSNSRSEMNVSTLELGDSALYLCASSLATGTQETQYFGPGTRLLVL.